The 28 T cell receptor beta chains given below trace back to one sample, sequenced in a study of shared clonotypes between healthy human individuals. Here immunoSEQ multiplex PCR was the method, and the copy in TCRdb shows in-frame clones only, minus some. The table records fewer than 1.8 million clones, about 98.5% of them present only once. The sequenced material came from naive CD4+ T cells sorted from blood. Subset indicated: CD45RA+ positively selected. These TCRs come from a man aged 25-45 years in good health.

This CDR3 is CASSPDVAGREQYF. CDR3 nucleotide sequence: TGTGCCAGCAGCCCCGACGTAGCGGGACGCGAGCAGTACTTC. This chain connects TRBV11-3 to TRBJ2-7; TRBD2 agrees at 8 bases. Trimming took 5 bases from V and 6 from J; bases not matched to a gene: 9. The CDR3 has 14 residues. Germline values: CDR1 SGHNT, CDR2 YENEEA. The variable domain in full, with the rest retrieved from reference TRBV11-3 and TRBJ2-7, is EAGVVQSPRYKIIEKKQPVAFWCNPISGHNTLYWYLQNLGQGPELLIRYENEEAVDDSQLPKDRFSAERLKGVDSTLKIQPAELGDSAVYLCASSPDVAGREQYFGPGTRLTVT.

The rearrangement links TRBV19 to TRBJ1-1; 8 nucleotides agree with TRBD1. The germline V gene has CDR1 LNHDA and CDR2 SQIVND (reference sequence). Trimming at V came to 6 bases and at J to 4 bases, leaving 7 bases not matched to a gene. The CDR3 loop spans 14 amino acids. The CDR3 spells CASRTQGGVTEAFF. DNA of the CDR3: TGTGCCAGTAGGACACAGGGGGGAGTCACTGAAGCTTTCTTT. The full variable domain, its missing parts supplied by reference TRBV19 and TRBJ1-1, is DGGITQSPKYLFRKEGQNVTLSCEQNLNHDAMYWYRQDPGQGLRLIYYSQIVNDFQKGDIAEGYSVSREKKESFPLTVTSAQKNPTAFYLCASRTQGGVTEAFFGQGTRLTVV.

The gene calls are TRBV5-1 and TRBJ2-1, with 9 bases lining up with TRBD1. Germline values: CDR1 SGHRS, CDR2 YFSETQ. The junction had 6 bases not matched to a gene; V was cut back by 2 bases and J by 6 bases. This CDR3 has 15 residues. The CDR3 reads CASSLPGTGSNEQFF. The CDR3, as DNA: TGCGCCAGCAGCTTACCAGGGACAGGGTCCAATGAGCAGTTCTTC.

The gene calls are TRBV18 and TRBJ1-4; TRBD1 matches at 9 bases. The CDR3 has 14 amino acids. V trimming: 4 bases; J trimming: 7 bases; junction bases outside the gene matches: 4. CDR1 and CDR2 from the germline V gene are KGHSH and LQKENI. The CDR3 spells CASSLGQGGEKLFF. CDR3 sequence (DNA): TGTGCCAGCTCACTGGGACAGGGTGGTGAAAAACTGTTTTTT.

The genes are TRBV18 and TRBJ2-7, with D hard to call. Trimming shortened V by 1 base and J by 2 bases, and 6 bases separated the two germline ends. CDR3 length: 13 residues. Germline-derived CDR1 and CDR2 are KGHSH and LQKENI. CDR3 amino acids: CASSPLRPYEQYF. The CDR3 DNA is TGTGCCAGCTCACCACTCCGCCCCTACGAGCAGTACTTC.

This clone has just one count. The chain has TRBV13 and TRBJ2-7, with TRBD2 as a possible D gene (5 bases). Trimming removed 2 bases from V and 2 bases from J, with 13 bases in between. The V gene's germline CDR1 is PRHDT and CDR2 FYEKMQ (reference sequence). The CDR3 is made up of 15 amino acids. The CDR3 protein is CASSLFRDRTYEQYF. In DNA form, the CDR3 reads TGTGCCAGCAGCTTATTCCGGGATCGGACCTACGAGCAGTACTTC.

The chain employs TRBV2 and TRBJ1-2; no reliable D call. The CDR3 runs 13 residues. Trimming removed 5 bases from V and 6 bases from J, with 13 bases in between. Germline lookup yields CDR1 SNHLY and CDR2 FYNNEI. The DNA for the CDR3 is TGTGCCAGCAGTCCAGAAGCCGCGGATGGCTACACCTTC. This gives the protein CASSPEAADGYTF.

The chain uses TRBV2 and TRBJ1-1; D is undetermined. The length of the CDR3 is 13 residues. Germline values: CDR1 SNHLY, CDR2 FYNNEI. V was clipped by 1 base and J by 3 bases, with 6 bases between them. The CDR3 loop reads CASSEGGYTEAFF. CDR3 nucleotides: TGTGCCAGCAGTGAAGGGGGTTACACTGAAGCTTTCTTT.

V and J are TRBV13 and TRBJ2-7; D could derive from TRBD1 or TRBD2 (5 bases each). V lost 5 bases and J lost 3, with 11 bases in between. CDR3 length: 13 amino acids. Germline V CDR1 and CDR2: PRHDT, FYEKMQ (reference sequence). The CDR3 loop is CASSRGPSYEQYF. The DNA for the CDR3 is TGTGCCAGCAGCAGGGGACCGAGCTACGAGCAGTACTTC.

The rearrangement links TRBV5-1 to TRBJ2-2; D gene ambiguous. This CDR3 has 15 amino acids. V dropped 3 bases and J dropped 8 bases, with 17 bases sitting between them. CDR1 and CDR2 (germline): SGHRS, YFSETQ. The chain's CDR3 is CASSSLDSPWGELFF. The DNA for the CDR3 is TGCGCCAGCAGCTCGCTAGATAGCCCATGGGGGGAGCTGTTTTTT.

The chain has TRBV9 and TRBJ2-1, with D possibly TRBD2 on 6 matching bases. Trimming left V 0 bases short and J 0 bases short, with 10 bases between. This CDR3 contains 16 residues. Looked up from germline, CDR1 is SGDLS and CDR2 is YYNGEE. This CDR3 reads CASSVALGSSYNEQFF. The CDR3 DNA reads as TGTGCCAGCAGCGTAGCTCTCGGGAGCTCCTACAATGAGCAGTTCTTC.

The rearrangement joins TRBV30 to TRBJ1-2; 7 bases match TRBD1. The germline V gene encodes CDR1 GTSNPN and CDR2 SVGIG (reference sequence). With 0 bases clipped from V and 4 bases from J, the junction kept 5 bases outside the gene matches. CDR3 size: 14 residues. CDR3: CAWSVGQARYGYTF. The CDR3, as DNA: TGTGCCTGGAGTGTAGGACAGGCGCGCTATGGCTACACCTTC.

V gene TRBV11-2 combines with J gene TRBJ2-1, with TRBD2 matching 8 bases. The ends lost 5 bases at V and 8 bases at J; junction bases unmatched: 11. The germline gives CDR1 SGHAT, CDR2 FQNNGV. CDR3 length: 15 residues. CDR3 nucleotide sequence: TGTGCCAGCAGCCCCACAGGACTAGCACGACATGAGCAGTTCTTC. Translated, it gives CASSPTGLARHEQFF.

CDR3 region: CASTLQGASGNTIYF. Written as DNA, the CDR3 is TGTGCCAGCACCTTACAGGGGGCATCTGGAAACACCATATATTTT. The chain carries TRBV28 and TRBJ1-3, with 9 positions matching TRBD1. The CDR3 is made up of 15 amino acids. V lost 7 bases and J lost 1; bases outside the gene matches: 5. From germline, CDR1 is MDHEN and CDR2 SYDVKM.

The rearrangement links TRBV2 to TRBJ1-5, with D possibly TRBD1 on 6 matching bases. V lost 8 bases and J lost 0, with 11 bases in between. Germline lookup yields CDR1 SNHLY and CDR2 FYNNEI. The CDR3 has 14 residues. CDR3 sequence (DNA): TGTGCCAGCGGACAGTTGTATAGCAATCAGCCCCAGCATTTT. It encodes CASGQLYSNQPQHF. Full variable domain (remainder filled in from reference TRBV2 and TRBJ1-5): EPEVTQTPSHQVTQMGQEVILRCVPISNHLYFYWYRQILGQKVEFLVSFYNNEISEKSEIFDDQFSVERPDGSNFTLKIRSTKLEDSAMYFCASGQLYSNQPQHFGDGTRLSIL.

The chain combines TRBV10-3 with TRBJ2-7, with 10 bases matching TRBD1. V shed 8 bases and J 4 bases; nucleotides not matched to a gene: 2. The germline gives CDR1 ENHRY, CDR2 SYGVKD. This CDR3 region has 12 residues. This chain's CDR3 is CAIRDRGYEQYF. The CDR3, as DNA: TGTGCCATCCGGGACAGGGGTTACGAGCAGTACTTC.

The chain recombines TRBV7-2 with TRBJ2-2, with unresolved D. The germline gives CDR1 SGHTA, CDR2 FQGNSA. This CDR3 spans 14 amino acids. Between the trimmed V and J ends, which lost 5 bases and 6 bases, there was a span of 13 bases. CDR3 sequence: CASSRGSAAGELFF. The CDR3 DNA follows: TGTGCCAGCAGCCGCGGTTCCGCGGCCGGGGAGCTGTTTTTT. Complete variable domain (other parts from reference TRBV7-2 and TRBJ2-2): GAGVSQSPSNKVTEKGKDVELRCDPISGHTALYWYRQSLGQGLEFLIYFQGNSAPDKSGLPSDRFSAERTGGSVSTLTIQRTQQEDSAVYLCASSRGSAAGELFFGEGSRLTVL.

The CDR3 is CASGTKYQETQYF. CDR3 nucleotide sequence: TGTGCCAGCGGGACGAAGTACCAAGAGACCCAGTACTTC. The chain uses TRBV27 and TRBJ2-5; D is possibly TRBD1 or TRBD2 (5 bases each). Germline V gene lookup returns CDR1 MNHEY and CDR2 SMNVEV (reference sequence). The V end was cut by 8 bases, the J end by 0 bases, with 10 bases between. This CDR3 is built from 13 residues.

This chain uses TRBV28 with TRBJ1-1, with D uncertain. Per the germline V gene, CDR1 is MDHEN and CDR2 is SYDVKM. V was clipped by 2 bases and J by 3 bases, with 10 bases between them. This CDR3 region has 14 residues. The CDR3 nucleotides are TGTGCCAGCAGTTTAGCCCTTGGGGACACTGAAGCTTTCTTT. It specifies CASSLALGDTEAFF.

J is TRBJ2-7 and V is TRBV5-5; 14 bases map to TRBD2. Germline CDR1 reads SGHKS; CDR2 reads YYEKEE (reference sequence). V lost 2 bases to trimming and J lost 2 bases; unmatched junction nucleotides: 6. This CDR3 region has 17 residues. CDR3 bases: TGTGCCAGCAGCTTAGGGACTAGCGGGAGTTCCCCCTACGAGCAGTACTTC. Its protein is CASSLGTSGSSPYEQYF. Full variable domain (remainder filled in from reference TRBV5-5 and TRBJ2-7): DAGVTQSPTHLIKTRGQQVTLRCSPISGHKSVSWYQQVLGQGPQFIFQYYEKEERGRGNFPDRFSARQFPNYSSELNVNALLLGDSALYLCASSLGTSGSSPYEQYFGPGTRLTVT.

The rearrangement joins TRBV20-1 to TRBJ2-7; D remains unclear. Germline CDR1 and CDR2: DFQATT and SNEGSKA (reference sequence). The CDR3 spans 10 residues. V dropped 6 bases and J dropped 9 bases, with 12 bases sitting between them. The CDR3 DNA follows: TGCAGTGCCCAACTGGGCGGGCAGTACTTC. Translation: CSAQLGGQYF.

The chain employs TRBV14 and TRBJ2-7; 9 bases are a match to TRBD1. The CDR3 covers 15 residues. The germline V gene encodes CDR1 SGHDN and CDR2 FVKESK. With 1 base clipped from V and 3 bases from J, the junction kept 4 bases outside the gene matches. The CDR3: CASSQGGTGFYEQYF. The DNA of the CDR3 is TGTGCCAGCAGCCAAGGGGGGACAGGGTTCTACGAGCAGTACTTC. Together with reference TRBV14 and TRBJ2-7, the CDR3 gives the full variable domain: EAGVTQFPSHSVIEKGQTVTLRCDPISGHDNLYWYRRVMGKEIKFLLHFVKESKQDESGMPNNRFLAERTGGTYSTLKVQPAELEDSGVYFCASSQGGTGFYEQYFGPGTRLTVT.

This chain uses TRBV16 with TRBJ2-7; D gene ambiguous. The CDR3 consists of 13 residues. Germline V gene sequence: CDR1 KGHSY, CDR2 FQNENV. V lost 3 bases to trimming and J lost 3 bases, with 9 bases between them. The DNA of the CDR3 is TGTGCCAGCAGCCAGAGGCCATTCTACGAGCAGTACTTC. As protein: CASSQRPFYEQYF.

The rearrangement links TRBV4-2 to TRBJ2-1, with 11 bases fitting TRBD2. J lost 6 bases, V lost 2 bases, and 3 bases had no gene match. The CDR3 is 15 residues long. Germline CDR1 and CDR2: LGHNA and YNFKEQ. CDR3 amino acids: CASSQIAGGPNEQFF. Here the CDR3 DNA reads TGTGCCAGCAGCCAAATAGCGGGAGGGCCCAATGAGCAGTTCTTC.

The CDR3 coding sequence is TGTGCCAGCTCACTAAAGACTAGCGGTTACAATGAGCAGTTCTTC. Amino acid sequence: CASSLKTSGYNEQFF. This sequence joins TRBV18 and TRBJ2-1; TRBD2 agrees at 9 bases. This CDR3 contains 15 residues. Germline lookup yields CDR1 KGHSH and CDR2 LQKENI. V was pared by 4 bases and J by 4 bases, with 5 bases of the junction left unmatched.

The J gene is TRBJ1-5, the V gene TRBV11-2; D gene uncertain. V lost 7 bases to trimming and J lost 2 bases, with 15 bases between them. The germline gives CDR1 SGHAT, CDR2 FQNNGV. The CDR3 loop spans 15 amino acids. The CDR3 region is CASTVSPGGNQPQHF. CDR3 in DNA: TGTGCCAGCACTGTATCACCGGGTGGCAATCAGCCCCAGCATTTT.

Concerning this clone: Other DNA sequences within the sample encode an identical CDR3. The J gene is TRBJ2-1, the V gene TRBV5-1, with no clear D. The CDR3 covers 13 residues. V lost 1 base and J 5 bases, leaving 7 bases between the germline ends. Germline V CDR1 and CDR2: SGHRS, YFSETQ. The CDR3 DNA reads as TGCGCCAGCAGCTTGCCTCAGAACAATGAGCAGTTCTTC. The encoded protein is CASSLPQNNEQFF.

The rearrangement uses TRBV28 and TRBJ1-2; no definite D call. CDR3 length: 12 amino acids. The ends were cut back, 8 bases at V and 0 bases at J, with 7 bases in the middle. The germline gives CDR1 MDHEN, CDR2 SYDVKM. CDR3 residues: CASGEANYGYTF. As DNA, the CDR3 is TGTGCCAGCGGAGAGGCTAACTATGGCTACACCTTC.